A single sample gave rise to the 11 T cell receptor beta chains below, sequenced in a study of blood T cell repertoires in COVID-19. Libraries were prepared by immunoSEQ multiplex PCR; TCRdb keeps only in-frame clonotypes and omits some of them. The sample consists of under 350,000 clones, around nine tenths of them appearing once. Sample: PBMCs or T cells enriched from blood (not recorded which). The receptors shown here come from a man in his fifties or sixties who had recovered from COVID-19.

The chain links TRBV5-1 to TRBJ2-5, with 13 positions matching TRBD2. CDR3 length equals 16 residues. Germline CDR1 SGHRS, CDR2 YFSETQ. Losses at the gene ends were 1 base for V and 5 bases for J; bases not matched to a gene: 5. CDR3 in amino acids: CASSLTSGGAGETQYF. Written as DNA, the CDR3 is TGCGCCAGCAGCTTGACTAGCGGGGGGGCAGGGGAGACCCAGTACTTC.

V and J are TRBV27 and TRBJ2-7; the match to TRBD2 covers 11 bases. The germline gives CDR1 MNHEY, CDR2 SMNVEV (reference sequence). This CDR3 has 15 residues. The junction had 6 bases not matched to a gene; V was cut back by 6 bases and J by 2 bases. The CDR3 nucleotides are TGTGCCAGCAGCCTACATAGCGGGAGGGCCTACGAGCAGTACTTC. Residues: CASSLHSGRAYEQYF.

The rearrangement uses TRBV7-9 and TRBJ1-1, with D perhaps matching TRBD1 (6 bases). The V and J ends lost 5 bases and 0 bases respectively, with 7 bases between them. CDR3 size: 13 residues. Germline V gene data show CDR1 as SEHNR and CDR2 as FQNEAQ (reference sequence). The CDR3 loop is CASSQGMNTEAFF. CDR3 in DNA: TGTGCCAGCAGCCAGGGGATGAACACTGAAGCTTTCTTT.

The count of this clone is one. The chain combines TRBV5-1 with TRBJ2-3, with D possibly being TRBD1 (5 bases). The germline V gene encodes CDR1 SGHRS and CDR2 YFSETQ. CDR3 size: 18 residues. Trimming pared 0 bases from V and 0 bases from J, leaving 17 bases between. CDR3 sequence: CASSLGLRGGSSTDTQYF. The DNA of the CDR3 is TGCGCCAGCAGCTTGGGGCTTAGGGGCGGATCTAGCACAGATACGCAGTATTTT.

This rearrangement joins TRBV3-1 (or the pseudogene TRBV3-2) to TRBJ2-7; D gene uncertain. CDR1 is LGHDT and CDR2 is YNNKEL in the germline V gene (reference sequence). There are 14 residues in the CDR3. V was pared by 4 bases and J by 4 bases, with 14 bases between. CDR3 in amino acids: CASSLGRNLYEQYF. The CDR3 DNA is TGTGCCAGCAGCCTGGGCCGCAACCTTTACGAGCAGTACTTC.

The gene calls are TRBV27 and TRBJ2-2; 9 positions agree with TRBD2. J was trimmed by 2 bases and V by 5 bases; bases with no gene match: 12. The V gene's germline CDR1 is MNHEY and CDR2 SMNVEV (reference sequence). The CDR3 length is 18 residues. The CDR3 DNA reads TGTGCCAGCAGTCCCCGACCTCCTAGCGGGGCCAACACCGGGGAGCTGTTTTTT. Encoded protein: CASSPRPPSGANTGELFF.

This sequence joins TRBV6-2 or TRBV6-3 and TRBJ1-2; a weak D match, TRBD1 (5 bases). The CDR3 consists of 13 residues. Germline V gives CDR1 MNHEY, CDR2 SVGEGT. V gave up 2 bases and J gave up 6 bases, with 10 bases separating them. The chain's CDR3 is CASSYQKGHGYTF. For the CDR3, the DNA is TGTGCCAGCAGTTACCAGAAGGGGCATGGCTACACCTTC.

The rearrangement joins TRBV27 to TRBJ1-1, with no clear D. The germline V and J ends were trimmed by 6 bases and 4 bases, with 9 bases remaining between them. CDR3 length: 12 amino acids. The germline CDR1 and CDR2 sequences are MNHEY and SMNVEV (reference sequence). The CDR3 DNA is TGTGCCAGCAGACTTGGTGGCACTGAAGCTTTCTTT. This codes for CASRLGGTEAFF.

This rearrangement joins TRBV4-3 to TRBJ1-4; tentative D call: TRBD1 (5 bases). Trimming left V 1 base short and J 8 bases short, with 17 bases between. The CDR3 contains 16 residues. Germline V gives CDR1 LGHNA, CDR2 YSLEER. In nucleotides, the CDR3 is TGCGCCAGCAGCCAAGCAGCAGGGCCGGTCTACGAAAAACTGTTTTTT. Protein sequence: CASSQAAGPVYEKLFF.

V and J are TRBV19 and TRBJ1-4, with TRBD1 as a possible D gene (5 bases). Germline CDR1 reads LNHDA; CDR2 reads SQIVND (reference sequence). This CDR3 has 15 amino acids. V shed 10 bases and J shed 0 bases, with 15 bases lying between them. The CDR3 sequence is CATRVTDATNEKLFF. CDR3 nucleotides: TGTGCCACCAGGGTTACGGACGCAACTAATGAAAAACTGTTTTTT. Variable domain in full (rest from reference TRBV19 and TRBJ1-4): DGGITQSPKYLFRKEGQNVTLSCEQNLNHDAMYWYRQDPGQGLRLIYYSQIVNDFQKGDIAEGYSVSREKKESFPLTVTSAQKNPTAFYLCATRVTDATNEKLFFGSGTQLSVL.

The chain employs TRBV4-1 and TRBJ2-7; weak D call: TRBD1 (5 bases). The V and J ends lost 1 base and 3 bases respectively, with 16 bases between them. Germline V gives CDR1 MGHRA, CDR2 YSYEKL. The CDR3 spans 16 residues. In nucleotides, the CDR3 is TGCGCCAGCAGCCAAGGCGCGACAGTAGAAAGCTACGAGCAGTACTTC. Amino acids: CASSQGATVESYEQYF.